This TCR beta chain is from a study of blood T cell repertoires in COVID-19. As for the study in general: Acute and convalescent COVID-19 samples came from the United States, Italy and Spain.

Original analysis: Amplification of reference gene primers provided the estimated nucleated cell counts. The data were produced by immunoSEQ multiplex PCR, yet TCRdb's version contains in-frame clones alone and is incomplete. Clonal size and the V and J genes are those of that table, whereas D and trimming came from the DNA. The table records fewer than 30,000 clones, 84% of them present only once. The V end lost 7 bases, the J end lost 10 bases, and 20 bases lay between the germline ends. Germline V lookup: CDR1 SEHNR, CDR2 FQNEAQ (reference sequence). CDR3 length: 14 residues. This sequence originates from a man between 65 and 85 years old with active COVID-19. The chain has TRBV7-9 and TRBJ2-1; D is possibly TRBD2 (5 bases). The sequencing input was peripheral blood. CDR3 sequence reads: CASTQTGLTMEQFF. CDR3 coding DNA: TGTGCCAGCACCCAAACTGGACTTACAATGGAGCAGTTCTTC.